Listed below are T cell receptor beta chains from one sample, sequenced in a study of blood T cell repertoires in COVID-19. The method was immunoSEQ multiplex PCR; TCRdb's version includes in-frame clones alone and lacks a portion of them. Of some 180,000 clones listed, roughly 82% are singletons. The sample consisted of peripheral blood. These receptor sequences come from a human donor in a cohort sampled during active COVID-19. CDR3s include the opening cysteine and the closing phenylalanine or tryptophan. The D gene is left open where the match is weak. Some rows mark clone size as missing; the rest say once, few, many or name a class of expanded clone.

V gene: TRBV28; J gene: TRBJ2-7; D gene: TRBD2; clone size: once; CDR3 DNA: TGTGCCACTGGACTAGCGGGAGAGTTCCCGCGGGAGCAGTACTTC; CDR3 protein: CATGLAGEFPREQYF
V gene: TRBV12-3/TRBV12-4; J gene: TRBJ2-1; D gene: -; clone size: -; CDR3 DNA: TGTGCCAGCAGTTCGCAGGGGACCAATGAGCAGTTCTTC; CDR3 protein: CASSSQGTNEQFF
V gene: TRBV28; J gene: TRBJ1-2; D gene: -; clone size: -; CDR3 DNA: TGTGCCATCGAGACAGCTCACTATGGCTACACCTTC; CDR3 protein: CAIETAHYGYTF
V gene: TRBV6-4; J gene: TRBJ2-3; D gene: TRBD2; clone size: -; CDR3 DNA: TGTGCCAGCAGTCCAGGCGGGAGGGCCGTAAATACGCAGTATTTT; CDR3 protein: CASSPGGRAVNTQYF
V gene: TRBV24-1; J gene: TRBJ2-7; D gene: -; clone size: -; CDR3 DNA: TGTGCCACCAGTGATTTGGAGCAGGGGCGGTACGAGCAGTACTTC; CDR3 protein: CATSDLEQGRYEQYF
V gene: TRBV27; J gene: TRBJ2-7; D gene: TRBD2; clone size: -; CDR3 DNA: TGTGCCAGCTGCGGACTAGCGGATTCCTACGAGCAGTACTTC; CDR3 protein: CASCGLADSYEQYF
V gene: TRBV18; J gene: TRBJ1-4; D gene: TRBD1; clone size: -; CDR3 DNA: TGTGCCAGCTCACCGACTAGGACAGGAGCTAATGAAAAACTGTTTTTT; CDR3 protein: CASSPTRTGANEKLFF
V gene: TRBV18; J gene: TRBJ2-3; D gene: TRBD1; clone size: -; CDR3 DNA: TGTGCCAGCTCCCCGACCAATGCACAGACAGGGCCGGATACGCAGTATTTT; CDR3 protein: CASSPTNAQTGPDTQYF
V gene: TRBV7-2; J gene: TRBJ2-2; D gene: TRBD1; clone size: -; CDR3 DNA: TGTGCCAGCAGCCGCCGGACAGGGGAGACCGGGGAGCTGTTTTTT; CDR3 protein: CASSRRTGETGELFF
V gene: TRBV7-8; J gene: TRBJ2-7; D gene: TRBD2; clone size: -; CDR3 DNA: TGTGCCAGCGGCCGACTAGCGAGTACCTACGAGCAGTACTTC; CDR3 protein: CASGRLASTYEQYF
V gene: TRBV30; J gene: TRBJ2-5; D gene: -; clone size: -; CDR3 DNA: TGTGCCTGGAGTGTATCAGGGATCCGGGCCCCGTACTTC; CDR3 protein: CAWSVSGIRAPYF
V gene: TRBV21-1; J gene: TRBJ2-2; D gene: -; clone size: -; CDR3 DNA: TGTGCCAGCAGCAAAATCGGGGGACAGGGCAGCGCCGGGGAGCTGTTTTTT; CDR3 protein: CASSKIGGQGSAGELFF
V gene: TRBV30; J gene: TRBJ2-1; D gene: -; clone size: many; CDR3 DNA: TGTGCCTGGAATAAGGGGGGGACGGCTGGTGTAGGTGAGCAGTTCTTC; CDR3 protein: CAWNKGGTAGVGEQFF
V gene: TRBV4-2; J gene: TRBJ2-1; D gene: -; clone size: once; CDR3 DNA: TGTGCCAGCAGCCTGAGGCTGACGTTTCTCTACAATGAGCAGTTCTTC; CDR3 protein: CASSLRLTFLYNEQFF
V gene: TRBV11-2; J gene: TRBJ1-4; D gene: -; clone size: -; CDR3 DNA: TGTGCCAGCAGCGGGCGGACGCTAGGGGGTGAAAAACTGTTTTTT; CDR3 protein: CASSGRTLGGEKLFF
V gene: TRBV27; J gene: TRBJ2-7; D gene: TRBD1; clone size: -; CDR3 DNA: TGTGCCACAAGGAGGACAGGGGCCTACGAGCAGTACTTC; CDR3 protein: CATRRTGAYEQYF
V gene: TRBV11-2; J gene: TRBJ1-1; D gene: -; clone size: -; CDR3 DNA: TGTGCCAGCAGCTCTCGTGGGAGGCACACTGAAGCTTTCTTT; CDR3 protein: CASSSRGRHTEAFF
V gene: TRBV18; J gene: TRBJ2-5; D gene: -; clone size: once; CDR3 DNA: TGTGCCAGCTCACTGCGACAGTACCAAGAGACCCAGTACTTC; CDR3 protein: CASSLRQYQETQYF
V gene: TRBV19; J gene: TRBJ2-7; D gene: -; clone size: -; CDR3 DNA: TGTGCCAGTAGTACCCGCAGGGGCCAAACTTACGAGCAGTACTTC; CDR3 protein: CASSTRRGQTYEQYF
V gene: TRBV15; J gene: TRBJ2-7; D gene: -; clone size: -; CDR3 DNA: TGTGCCACCAGCAGGGAGGGAAGAGAGCAGTACTTC; CDR3 protein: CATSREGREQYF
V gene: TRBV6-5; J gene: TRBJ2-7; D gene: -; clone size: -; CDR3 DNA: TGTGCCAGCAGTTACTCCCCGACAGGCTACGAGCAGTACTTC; CDR3 protein: CASSYSPTGYEQYF
V gene: TRBV5-1; J gene: TRBJ2-5; D gene: -; clone size: -; CDR3 DNA: TGCGCCAGCAGCCCACAGGGTTCCCAAGAGACCCAGTACTTC; CDR3 protein: CASSPQGSQETQYF
V gene: TRBV25-1; J gene: TRBJ2-2; D gene: TRBD1; clone size: -; CDR3 DNA: TGTGCCAGCAGTGAGTCTCGGACAGGGGTCACCGGGGAGCTGTTTTTT; CDR3 protein: CASSESRTGVTGELFF
V gene: TRBV3-1/TRBV3-2; J gene: TRBJ2-1; D gene: -; clone size: few; CDR3 DNA: TGTGCCAGCAGCCAAGAGGGGGCGGGAGTCAATGAGCAGTTCTTC; CDR3 protein: CASSQEGAGVNEQFF
V gene: TRBV5-1; J gene: TRBJ2-1; D gene: TRBD2; clone size: -; CDR3 DNA: TGCGCCAGCCGGCGGGAGGTTACTAGCAATGAGCAGTTCTTC; CDR3 protein: CASRREVTSNEQFF
V gene: TRBV28; J gene: TRBJ1-5; D gene: -; clone size: -; CDR3 DNA: TGTGCCAGCACCCTAAAGATCCGGGGCAATCAGCCCCAGCATTTT; CDR3 protein: CASTLKIRGNQPQHF
V gene: TRBV14; J gene: TRBJ2-1; D gene: TRBD2; clone size: -; CDR3 DNA: TGTGCCAGCAGCCAAGATCTTTCGGGACTAGCGGGAGGGCAGTTCTTC; CDR3 protein: CASSQDLSGLAGGQFF
V gene: TRBV7-2; J gene: TRBJ2-7; D gene: -; clone size: once; CDR3 DNA: TGTGCCAGCAGCTCTTCCGGGACTTTTTACGAGCAGTACTTC; CDR3 protein: CASSSSGTFYEQYF
V gene: TRBV5-8; J gene: TRBJ2-3; D gene: TRBD2; clone size: -; CDR3 DNA: TGTGCCAGCCGGGGGGGGCGTCTAGGCACAGATACGCAGTATTTT; CDR3 protein: CASRGGRLGTDTQYF
V gene: TRBV6-5; J gene: TRBJ2-1; D gene: TRBD2; clone size: few; CDR3 DNA: TGTGCCAGCAGTTACAGGGAGGGATACAATGAGCAGTTCTTC; CDR3 protein: CASSYREGYNEQFF
V gene: TRBV11-1; J gene: TRBJ1-3; D gene: TRBD1; clone size: -; CDR3 DNA: TGTGCCAGCAGCCATCGGACAGGGGGCTCTGGAAACACCATATATTTT; CDR3 protein: CASSHRTGGSGNTIYF
V gene: TRBV5-5; J gene: TRBJ2-7; D gene: TRBD1; clone size: -; CDR3 DNA: TGTGCCAGCAGCTTGCGCGGGACAGGGGCCTACGAGCAGTACTTC; CDR3 protein: CASSLRGTGAYEQYF
V gene: TRBV20-1; J gene: TRBJ1-6; D gene: -; clone size: -; CDR3 DNA: TGCAGTGCTAGTGCGGGGTTTTATAATTCACCCCTCCACTTT; CDR3 protein: CSASAGFYNSPLHF